This T cell receptor (beta chain) was profiled in a study of beta chain features in type 1 diabetes. Study as a whole: Taken together, all samples contributed around 100 million examined sorted cells. Notes on the study in general: In patients and controls equally, PCR might favor templates that are shorter.

V was clipped by 0 bases and J by 3 bases, with 19 bases between them. Germline V gives CDR1 SGDLS, CDR2 YYNGEE. The CDR3 runs 17 residues. Each donor gave one heparinised blood draw averaging around 0.12 L. Every bit of the isolated RNA underwent reverse transcription, so sequencing read expressed TCRB transcripts. This table comes from immunoSEQ multiplex PCR, and its TCRdb copy is limited to in-frame clones, with some not included. The sample lists under 450,000 clones, more than 12% occurring once. This clone was detected a few times. What it binds is not known. The chain combines TRBV9 with TRBJ2-7, with D possibly matching TRBD2 (6 bases). The origin of this receptor is a woman younger than 30 in good health. Sequencing used naive CD4+ T cells from blood. The CDR3 region is CASSVDSSERVGYEQYF. DNA of the CDR3: TGTGCCAGCAGCGTAGACTCATCTGAGCGGGTGGGCTACGAGCAGTACTTC.